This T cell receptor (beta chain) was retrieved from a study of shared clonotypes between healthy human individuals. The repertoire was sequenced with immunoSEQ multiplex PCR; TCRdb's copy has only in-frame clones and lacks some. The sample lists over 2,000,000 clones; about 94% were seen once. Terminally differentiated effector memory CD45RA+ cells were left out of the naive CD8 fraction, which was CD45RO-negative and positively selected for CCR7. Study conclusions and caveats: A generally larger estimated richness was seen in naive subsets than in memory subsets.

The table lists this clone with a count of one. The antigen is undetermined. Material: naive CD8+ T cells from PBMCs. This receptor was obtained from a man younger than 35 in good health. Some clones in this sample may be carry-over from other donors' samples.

CDR3 DNA: TGTGCCAGCAGCCCGCGGGACAGGGACTACGAGCAGTACTTC. The encoded protein is CASSPRDRDYEQYF. This chain uses TRBV7-8 with TRBJ2-7; 9 nucleotides agree with TRBD1. Germline V gene data show CDR1 as SGHVS and CDR2 as FQNEAQ. The trim removed 5 bases at V and 3 bases at J, leaving 5 bases unmatched. The CDR3 is made up of 14 amino acids.